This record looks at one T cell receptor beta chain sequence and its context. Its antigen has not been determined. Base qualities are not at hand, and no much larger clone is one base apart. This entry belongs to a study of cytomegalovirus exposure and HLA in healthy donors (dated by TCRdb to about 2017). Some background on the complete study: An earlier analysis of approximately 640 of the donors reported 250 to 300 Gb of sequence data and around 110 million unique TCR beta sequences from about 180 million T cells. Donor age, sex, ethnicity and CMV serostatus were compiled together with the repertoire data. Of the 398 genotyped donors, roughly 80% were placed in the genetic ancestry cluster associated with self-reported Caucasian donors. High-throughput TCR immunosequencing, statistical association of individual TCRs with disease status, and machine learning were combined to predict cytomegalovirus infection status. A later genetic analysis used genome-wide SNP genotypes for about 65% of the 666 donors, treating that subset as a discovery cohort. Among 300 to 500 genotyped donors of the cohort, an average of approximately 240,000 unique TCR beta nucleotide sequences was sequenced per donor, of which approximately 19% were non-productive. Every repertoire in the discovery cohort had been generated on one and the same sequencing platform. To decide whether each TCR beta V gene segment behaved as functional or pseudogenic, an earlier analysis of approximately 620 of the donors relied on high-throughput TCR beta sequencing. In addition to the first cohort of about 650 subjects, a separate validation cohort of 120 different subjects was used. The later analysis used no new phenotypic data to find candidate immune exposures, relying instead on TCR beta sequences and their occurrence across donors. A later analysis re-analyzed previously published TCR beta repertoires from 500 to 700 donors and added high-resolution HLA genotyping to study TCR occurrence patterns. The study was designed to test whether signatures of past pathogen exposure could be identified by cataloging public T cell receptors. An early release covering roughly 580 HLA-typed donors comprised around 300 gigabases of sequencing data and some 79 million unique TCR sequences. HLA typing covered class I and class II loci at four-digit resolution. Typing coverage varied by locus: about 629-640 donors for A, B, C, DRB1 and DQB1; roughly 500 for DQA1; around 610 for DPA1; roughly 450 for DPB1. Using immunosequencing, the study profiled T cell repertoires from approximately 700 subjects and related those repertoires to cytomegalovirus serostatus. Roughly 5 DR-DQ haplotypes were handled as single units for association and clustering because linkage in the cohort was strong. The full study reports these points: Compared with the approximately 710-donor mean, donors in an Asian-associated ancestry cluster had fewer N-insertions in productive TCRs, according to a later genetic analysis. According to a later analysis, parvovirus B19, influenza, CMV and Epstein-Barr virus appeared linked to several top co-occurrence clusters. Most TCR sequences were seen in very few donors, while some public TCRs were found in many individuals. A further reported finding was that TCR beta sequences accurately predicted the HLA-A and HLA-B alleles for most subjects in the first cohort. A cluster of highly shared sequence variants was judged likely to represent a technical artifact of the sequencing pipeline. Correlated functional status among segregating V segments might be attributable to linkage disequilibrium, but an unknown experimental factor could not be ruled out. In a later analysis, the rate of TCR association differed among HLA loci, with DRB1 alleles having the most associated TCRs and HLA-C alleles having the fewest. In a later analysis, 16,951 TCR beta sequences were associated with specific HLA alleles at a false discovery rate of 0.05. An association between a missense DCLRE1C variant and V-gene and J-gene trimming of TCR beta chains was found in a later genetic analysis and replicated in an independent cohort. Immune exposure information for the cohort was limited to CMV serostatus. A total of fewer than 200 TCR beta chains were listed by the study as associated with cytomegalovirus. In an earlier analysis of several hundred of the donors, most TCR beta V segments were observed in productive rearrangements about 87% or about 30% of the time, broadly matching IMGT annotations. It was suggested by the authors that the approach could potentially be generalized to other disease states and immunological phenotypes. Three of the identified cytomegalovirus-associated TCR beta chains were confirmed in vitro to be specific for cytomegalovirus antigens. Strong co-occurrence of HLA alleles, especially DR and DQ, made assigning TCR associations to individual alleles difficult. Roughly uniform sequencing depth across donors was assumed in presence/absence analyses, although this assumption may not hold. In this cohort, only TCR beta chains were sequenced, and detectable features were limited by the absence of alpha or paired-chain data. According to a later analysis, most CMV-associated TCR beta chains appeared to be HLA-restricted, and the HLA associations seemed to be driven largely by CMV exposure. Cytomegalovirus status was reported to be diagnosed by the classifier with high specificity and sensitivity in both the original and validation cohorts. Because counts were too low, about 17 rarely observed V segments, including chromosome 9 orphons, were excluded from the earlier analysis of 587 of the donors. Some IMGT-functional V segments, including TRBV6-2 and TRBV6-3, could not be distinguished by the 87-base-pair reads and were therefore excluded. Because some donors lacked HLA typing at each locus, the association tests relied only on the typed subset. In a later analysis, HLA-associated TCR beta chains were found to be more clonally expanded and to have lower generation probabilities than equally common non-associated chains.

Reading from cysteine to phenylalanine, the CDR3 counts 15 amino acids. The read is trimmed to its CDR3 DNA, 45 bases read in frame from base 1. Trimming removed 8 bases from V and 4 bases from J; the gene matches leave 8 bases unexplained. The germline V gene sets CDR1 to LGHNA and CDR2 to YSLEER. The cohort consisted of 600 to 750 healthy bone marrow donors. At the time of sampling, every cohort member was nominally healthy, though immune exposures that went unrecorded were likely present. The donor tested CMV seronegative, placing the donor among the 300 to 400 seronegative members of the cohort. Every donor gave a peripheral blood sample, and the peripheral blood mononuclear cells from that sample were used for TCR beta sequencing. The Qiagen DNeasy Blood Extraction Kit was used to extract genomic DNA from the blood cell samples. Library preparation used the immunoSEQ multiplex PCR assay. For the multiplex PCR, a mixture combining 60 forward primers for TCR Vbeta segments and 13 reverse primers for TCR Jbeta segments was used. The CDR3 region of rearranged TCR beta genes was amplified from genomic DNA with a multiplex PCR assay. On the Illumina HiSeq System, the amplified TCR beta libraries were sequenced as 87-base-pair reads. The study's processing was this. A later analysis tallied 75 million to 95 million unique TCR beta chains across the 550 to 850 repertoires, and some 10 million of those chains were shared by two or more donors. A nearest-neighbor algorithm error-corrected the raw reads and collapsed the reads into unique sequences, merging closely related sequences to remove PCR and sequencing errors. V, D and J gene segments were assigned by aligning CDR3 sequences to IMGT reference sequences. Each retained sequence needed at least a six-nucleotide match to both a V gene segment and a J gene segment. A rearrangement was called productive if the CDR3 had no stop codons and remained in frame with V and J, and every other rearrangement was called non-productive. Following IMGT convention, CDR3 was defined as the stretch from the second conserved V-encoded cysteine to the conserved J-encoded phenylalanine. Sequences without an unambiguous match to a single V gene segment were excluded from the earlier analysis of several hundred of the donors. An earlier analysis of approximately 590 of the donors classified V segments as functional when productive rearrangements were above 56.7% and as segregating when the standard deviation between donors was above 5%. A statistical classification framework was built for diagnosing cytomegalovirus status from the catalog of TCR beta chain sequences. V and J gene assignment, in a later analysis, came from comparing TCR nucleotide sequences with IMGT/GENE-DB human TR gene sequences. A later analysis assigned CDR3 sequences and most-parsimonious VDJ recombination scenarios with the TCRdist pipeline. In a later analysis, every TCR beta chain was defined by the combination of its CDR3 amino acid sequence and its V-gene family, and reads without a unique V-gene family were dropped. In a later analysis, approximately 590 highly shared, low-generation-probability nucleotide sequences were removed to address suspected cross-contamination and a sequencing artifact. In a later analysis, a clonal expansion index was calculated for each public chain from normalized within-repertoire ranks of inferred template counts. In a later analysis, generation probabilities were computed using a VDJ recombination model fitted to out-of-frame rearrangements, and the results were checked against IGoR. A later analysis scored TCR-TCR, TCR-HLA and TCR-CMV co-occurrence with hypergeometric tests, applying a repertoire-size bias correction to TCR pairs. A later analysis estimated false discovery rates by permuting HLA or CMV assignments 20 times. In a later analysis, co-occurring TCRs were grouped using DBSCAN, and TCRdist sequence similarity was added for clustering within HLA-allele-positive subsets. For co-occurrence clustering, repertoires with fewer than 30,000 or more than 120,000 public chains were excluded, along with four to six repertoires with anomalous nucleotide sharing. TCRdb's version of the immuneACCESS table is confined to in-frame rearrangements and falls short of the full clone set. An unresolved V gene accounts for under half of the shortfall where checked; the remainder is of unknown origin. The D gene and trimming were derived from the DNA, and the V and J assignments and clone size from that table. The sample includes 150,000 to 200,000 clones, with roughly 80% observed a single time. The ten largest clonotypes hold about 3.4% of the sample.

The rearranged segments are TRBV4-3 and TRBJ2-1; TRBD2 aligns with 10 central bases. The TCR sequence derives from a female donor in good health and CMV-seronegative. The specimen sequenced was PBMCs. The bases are TGCGCCAGCGGGCTAGCGGGGGACGCTTACAATGAGCAGTTCTTC. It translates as CASGLAGDAYNEQFF.